This section outlines one TCR beta chain sequence together with its context. The antigen is not known. The data were obtained in a study of blood T cells in healthy people across ages. Regarding the study as a whole: Among long-lived donors, naive CD4+ cells were more numerous and diversity higher than in aged donors. Naive T cell percentage showed a strong correlation with the diversity of TCR beta.

Through a sample-barcoded 5' primer and a J-beta primer mix, a second PCR was run for roughly 6 to 11 cycles. From the 5' RACE reads, TCRdb called clonotypes with MiXCR, one entry per CDR3 protein. The sample consists of 700,000 to 850,000 distinct CDR3 sequences, 50% to 65% of them appearing once. CDR1 is MGHDK, CDR2 SYGVNS, per germline. Trimming at V came to 3 bases and at J to 0 bases, leaving 7 bases not matched to a gene. The CDR3 covers 16 residues. The chain recombines TRBV25-1 with TRBJ1-2; TRBD1 matches 7 bases. The receptor was derived from an elderly man in good health. The sequenced sample was blood. The CDR3 region is CASSDSWTGANYGYTF. Here the CDR3 DNA reads TGTGCCAGCAGTGATTCCTGGACAGGAGCTAACTATGGCTACACCTTC.